The 24 T cell receptor beta chains in this list originate from one sample, sequenced in a study of vaccination and CD4 T cells after COVID-19. As for treatment: roughly 11-day PBMC culture with coronavirus spike peptide pools or control peptides (ViraFEST assay). Their target antigens are unknown. Sequencing of cultured CD4+ T cell DNA used the Oncomine TCR Beta short-read assay. From the PCR reads, TCRdb called clonotypes with MiXCR, one entry per CDR3 protein. Of around 4,000 distinct CDR3 sequences in the sample, roughly 19% were seen once. The sequencing input was CD4+ T cells from blood, cultured in vitro. All receptors derive from a human donor who had recovered from COVID-19.

This clonotype was seen a handful of times. The DNA of the CDR3 is TGTGCCACCAGCAGAGTCACAGAGAACACTGAAGCTTTCTTT. This encodes CATSRVTENTEAFF. V and J are TRBV15 and TRBJ1-1, with D unresolved. The CDR3 is 14 amino acids. Per the germline V gene, CDR1 is LNHNV and CDR2 is YYDKDF (reference sequence). V lost 1 base and J 1 base, leaving 7 bases between the germline ends.

Sample share makes this clonotype medium-sized. The V gene is TRBV19, the J gene TRBJ1-3, with TRBD1 matching over 11 bases. CDR1 is LNHDA, CDR2 SQIVND, per germline (reference sequence). This CDR3 contains 17 residues. Losses at the gene ends were 7 bases for V and 4 bases for J; bases not matched to a gene: 12. This CDR3 reads CASTAGTGGSYGNTIYF. The CDR3 DNA follows: TGTGCCAGTACCGCCGGGACAGGGGGATCCTACGGAAACACCATATATTTT.

This clonotype is classed as large. This chain links TRBV19 with TRBJ1-2, with D possibly matching TRBD1 (6 bases). Germline CDR1 and CDR2: LNHDA and SQIVND (reference sequence). This CDR3 contains 17 residues. Trimming pared 3 bases from V and 5 bases from J, leaving 22 bases between. The CDR3 here is CASSMSTLQGRFYGYTF. The CDR3 DNA sequence: TGTGCCAGTAGTATGAGTACCCTCCAGGGGCGTTTTTATGGCTACACCTTC. Full variable domain (remainder filled in from reference TRBV19 and TRBJ1-2): DGGITQSPKYLFRKEGQNVTLSCEQNLNHDAMYWYRQDPGQGLRLIYYSQIVNDFQKGDIAEGYSVSREKKESFPLTVTSAQKNPTAFYLCASSMSTLQGRFYGYTFGSGTRLTVV.

The table lists this clonotype with a few counts. The chain couples TRBV5-1 to TRBJ2-3, with TRBD2 as a possible D gene (6 bases). Germline lookup yields CDR1 SGHRS and CDR2 YFSETQ. Trimming took off 4 bases at V and 2 bases at J, with 11 bases between the two ends. The CDR3 contains 14 residues. The CDR3 bases are TGCGCCAGCAGCCCCCTACTAGCCACAGATACGCAGTATTTT. This codes for CASSPLLATDTQYF.

This CDR3 is CAISEKQARTGELFF. The DNA for the CDR3 is TGTGCCATCAGTGAGAAACAGGCGAGGACCGGGGAGCTGTTTTTT. V and J are TRBV10-3 and TRBJ2-2; D is possibly TRBD1 (5 bases). Germline values: CDR1 ENHRY, CDR2 SYGVKD. Trimming took 2 bases from V and 5 from J, leaving 12 bases between them. The CDR3 has 15 amino acids.

The chain joins TRBV28 to TRBJ2-6; D is unclear. Germline CDR1 reads MDHEN; CDR2 reads SYDVKM. V gave up 4 bases and J gave up 0 bases, with 13 bases separating them. The CDR3 consists of 17 residues. The CDR3 spells CASSSLRRSSGANVLTF. The CDR3 region has the DNA TGTGCCAGCAGTTCCCTGAGGCGATCCTCTGGGGCCAACGTCCTGACTTTC.

This clonotype was detected a few times. This chain uses TRBV18 with TRBJ1-2; D is perhaps TRBD1 (5 bases). Between the trimmed V and J ends, which lost 4 bases and 5 bases, there was a span of 11 bases. CDR1 is KGHSH and CDR2 is LQKENI in the germline V gene. The CDR3 extends over 13 amino acids. CDR3 DNA sequence: TGTGCCAGCTCACTTACAGGAGGATATGGCTACACCTTC. Its protein product is CASSLTGGYGYTF.

The chain carries TRBV10-2 and TRBJ1-2; TRBD1 matches 9 bases. The J segment lost 3 bases and the V segment lost 6 bases, leaving 8 bases of the junction unmatched. The CDR3 totals 15 residues. In germline, CDR1 is WSHSY, CDR2 SAAADI. The CDR3 DNA is TGCGCCAGCAGAGGGGGACAGGGAGGCGACTATGGCTACACCTTC. This codes for CASRGGQGGDYGYTF.

This rearrangement joins TRBV7-9 to TRBJ1-1, with 7 positions matching TRBD1. J was trimmed by 2 bases and V by 1 base; bases with no gene match: 1. The CDR3 consists of 14 residues. Germline loops: CDR1 SEHNR, CDR2 FQNEAQ (reference sequence). The CDR3 DNA is TGTGCCAGCAGCTTAGGGACAGGCAACACTGAAGCTTTCTTT. Amino acids: CASSLGTGNTEAFF.

This sequence joins TRBV2 and TRBJ1-5; D unresolved. The germline CDR1 and CDR2 sequences are SNHLY and FYNNEI. The CDR3 sequence is 16 residues long. Trimming shortened V by 1 base and J by 0 bases, and 10 bases separated the two germline ends. The CDR3 is CASSEGSEYSNQPQHF. The CDR3 DNA follows: TGTGCCAGCAGTGAAGGCAGTGAGTATAGCAATCAGCCCCAGCATTTT.

The chain employs TRBV5-4 and TRBJ2-4; no clear D gene. CDR3 size: 15 residues. Trimming removed 0 bases at V and 8 bases at J, with 15 bases between. Germline CDR1 SGHNT, CDR2 YYREEE (reference sequence). Here the CDR3 DNA reads TGTGCCAGCAGCTTGGATGGAGAAACCACGGACATTCAGTACTTC. Amino acids: CASSLDGETTDIQYF.

This clonotype has just a few counts. The genes are TRBV4-1 and TRBJ2-3; TRBD2 is a possible D gene (5 bases). Trimming took off 0 bases at V and 1 base at J, with 14 bases between the two ends. Germline CDR1 is MGHRA and CDR2 is YSYEKL. The length of the CDR3 is 17 residues. The CDR3 DNA sequence: TGCGCCAGCAGCCAAGATTACGGGGAGCACCGCACAGATACGCAGTATTTT. It is translated as CASSQDYGEHRTDTQYF.

This clonotype rates as medium-sized. The J gene is TRBJ2-1, the V gene TRBV6-1; D not resolved. This CDR3 has 14 amino acids. V was pared by 6 bases and J by 4 bases, with 13 bases between. Looked up from germline, CDR1 is MNHNS and CDR2 is SASEGT. CDR3 DNA: TGTGCCAGCAGGAGGCGATCGGAATACAATGAGCAGTTCTTC. As protein: CASRRRSEYNEQFF.

Notes on this clonotype: A much bigger clone sits one base away, suggesting this may be a read error. The J gene is TRBJ2-3, the V gene TRBV20-1; 7 bases fit TRBD2. The CDR3 extends over 15 amino acids. Unmatched junction bases numbered 10, after V lost 5 bases and J lost 2 bases. CDR1 is DFQATT and CDR2 is SNEGSKA in the germline V gene (reference sequence). The CDR3 protein is CSALSGEAITDTQYF. The CDR3 region has the DNA TGCAGTGCTTTGAGCGGGGAGGCGATCACAGATACGCAGTATTTT.

J is TRBJ1-2 and V is TRBV19; no definite D call. The CDR3 has 14 residues. V gave up 1 base and J gave up 4 bases, with 10 bases separating them. Per the germline V gene, CDR1 is LNHDA and CDR2 is SQIVND (reference sequence). CDR3 sequence reads: CASSIGFGSYGYTF. CDR3 nucleotides: TGTGCCAGTAGTATAGGGTTCGGGAGCTATGGCTACACCTTC.

This clonotype was counted between two and nine times. The genes are TRBV4-1 and TRBJ2-5, with 10 bases that match TRBD2. V shed 0 bases and J 4 bases; nucleotides not matched to a gene: 5. The germline CDR1 and CDR2 sequences are MGHRA and YSYEKL. The CDR3 is 16 residues long. This chain's CDR3 is CASSQDRSGGVETQYF. The CDR3 region has the DNA TGCGCCAGCAGCCAAGATAGAAGCGGGGGGGTAGAGACCCAGTACTTC.

Regarding this clonotype: Possible read error: a much larger clone is one base away. The gene calls are TRBV12-3 or TRBV12-4 and TRBJ2-7; 8 bases fit TRBD2. The CDR3 is 13 residues long. The CDR3 loop is CAGSLLADYEQYF. The CDR3 nucleotides read TGTGCCGGCAGTTTACTAGCGGATTACGAGCAGTACTTC.

Only a few counts were recorded for this clonotype. The chain is built from TRBV5-4 and TRBJ2-3, with TRBD1 as a possible D gene (6 bases). The CDR3 totals 13 residues. Germline V gives CDR1 SGHNT, CDR2 YYREEE (reference sequence). Trimming pared 0 bases from V and 8 bases from J, leaving 10 bases between. CDR3 region: CASSLGEGGTQYF. CDR3 in DNA: TGTGCCAGCAGCTTGGGAGAAGGGGGTACGCAGTATTTT.

In its sample, this clonotype was seen a few times. The CDR3 region is CALGQQETQYF. CDR3 coding DNA: TGTGCCTTGGGACAGCAAGAGACCCAGTACTTC. The gene calls are TRBV30 and TRBJ2-5, with 7 bases that match TRBD1. Germline V lookup: CDR1 GTSNPN, CDR2 SVGIG (reference sequence). With 7 bases clipped from V and 2 bases from J, the junction kept 1 base outside the gene matches. The CDR3 covers 11 residues.

The rearrangement uses TRBV3-1 and TRBJ2-5; TRBD2 might be the D (6 bases). Trimming cost V 6 bases and J 4 bases, with 12 bases left between them. This CDR3 has 13 amino acids. The germline V gene has CDR1 LGHDT and CDR2 YNNKEL (reference sequence). This chain's CDR3 is CASSRLGGETQYF. CDR3 DNA sequence: TGTGCCAGCAGTCGACTAGGCGGAGAGACCCAGTACTTC.

This clonotype showed up just a few times. The CDR3 region is CAWSVGQTNSPLHF. In DNA, the CDR3 is TGTGCCTGGAGCGTAGGACAGACTAATTCACCCCTCCACTTT. The V gene is TRBV30, the J gene TRBJ1-6; weak D call: TRBD1 (6 bases). V was pared by 3 bases and J by 6 bases, with 12 bases between. The V gene's germline CDR1 is GTSNPN and CDR2 SVGIG (reference sequence). This CDR3 is 14 amino acids long.

The rearrangement joins TRBV12-3 or TRBV12-4 to TRBJ1-1; D is unclear. Trimming cost V 2 bases and J 0 bases, with 4 bases left between them. This CDR3 is 13 amino acids long. The CDR3: CASSLILNTEAFF. The CDR3 DNA is TGTGCCAGCAGTTTAATTCTGAACACTGAAGCTTTCTTT.

The rearrangement uses TRBV5-1 and TRBJ2-5; D gene unclear. The CDR3 has 12 residues. The V end was cut by 6 bases, the J end by 5 bases, with 11 bases between. Per germline, CDR1 SGHRS and CDR2 YFSETQ. The CDR3 region is CASTSDMETQYF. CDR3 DNA sequence: TGCGCCAGCACCTCGGATATGGAGACCCAGTACTTC.

By frequency in the sample, this clonotype is large. The rearrangement uses TRBV20-1 and TRBJ1-5; tentative D call: TRBD1 (6 bases). V lost 4 bases and J lost 4, with 11 bases in between. This CDR3 comprises 13 residues. Germline V gene lookup returns CDR1 DFQATT and CDR2 SNEGSKA (reference sequence). Here the CDR3 DNA reads TGCAGTGCTAAAACAACAGGGAATCAGCCCCAGCATTTT. Residues: CSAKTTGNQPQHF.